The 10 T cell receptor beta chains below were found in one sample sequenced in a study of early T cells in non-severe SARS-CoV-2 infection. One entry per CDR3 protein results from TCRdb running MiXCR on the 5' RACE reads. In the table there are tens of thousands of distinct CDR3 sequences, over 15% of which are singletons. The source was whole blood, collected at baseline. These receptors originate from an adult who was a healthcare worker with PCR-confirmed SARS-CoV-2 infection or an uninfected control (not recorded which).

This chain uses TRBV2 with TRBJ2-3; tentatively, D is TRBD1 or TRBD2 (5 bases each). This CDR3 has 15 amino acids. Per germline, CDR1 SNHLY and CDR2 FYNNEI. With 8 bases removed from V and 3 bases from J, the gap between germline ends came to 18 bases. The CDR3: CASGDVISSTDTQYF. CDR3 DNA sequence: TGTGCCAGCGGGGACGTAATCTCAAGTACAGATACGCAGTATTTT. Supplemented by reference TRBV2 and TRBJ2-3, the full variable domain reads EPEVTQTPSHQVTQMGQEVILRCVPISNHLYFYWYRQILGQKVEFLVSFYNNEISEKSEIFDDQFSVERPDGSNFTLKIRSTKLEDSAMYFCASGDVISSTDTQYFGPGTRLTVL.

This chain links TRBV4-3 with TRBJ2-7; D may be TRBD2 (5 bases). The CDR3 has 16 residues. Trimming cost V 0 bases and J 6 bases, with 18 bases left between them. Looked up from germline, CDR1 is LGHNA and CDR2 is YSLEER. The CDR3 DNA reads as TGCGCCAGCAGCCAAGATTTGAGCCGGGGTACCGGCGAGCAGTACTTC. Translation gives CASSQDLSRGTGEQYF.

This clonotype was seen a handful of times. V and J are TRBV7-8 and TRBJ2-5, with 7 nucleotides matching TRBD1. The V gene's germline CDR1 is SGHVS and CDR2 FQNEAQ. The CDR3 spans 15 residues. The J segment lost 7 bases and the V segment lost 3 bases, leaving 11 bases of the junction unmatched. Written as DNA, the CDR3 is TGTGCCAGCAGCTTCGACAGGGTGGTCTCCTGGACCCAGTACTTC. It encodes CASSFDRVVSWTQYF. The variable domain in full, completed from reference TRBV7-8 and TRBJ2-5, reads GAGVSQSPRYKVAKRGQDVALRCDPISGHVSLFWYQQALGQGPEFLTYFQNEAQLDKSGLPSDRFFAERPEGSVSTLKIQRTQQEDSAVYLCASSFDRVVSWTQYFGPGTRLLVL.

This clonotype was observed a few times. The chain employs TRBV3-1 and TRBJ2-7; the D gene could be TRBD1 or TRBD2 (5 bases each). The CDR3 has 12 amino acids. CDR1 and CDR2 from the germline V gene are LGHDT and YNNKEL (reference sequence). V was trimmed by 2 bases and J by 5 bases, leaving 7 bases between them. In DNA form, the CDR3 reads TGTGCCAGCAGCCAAAGGGACGACGAGCAGTACTTC. Its translation: CASSQRDDEQYF.

This clonotype was observed a handful of times. The V call is TRBV12-3 or TRBV12-4, the J call TRBJ2-7; a possible D gene is TRBD1 (6 bases). CDR3 length: 13 amino acids. The ends were cut back, 5 bases at V and 3 bases at J, with 11 bases in the middle. CDR3 DNA: TGTGCCAGCAGTCACCGGACAGTCTACGAGCAGTACTTC. Protein sequence: CASSHRTVYEQYF.

This clonotype was seen many times. This chain links TRBV19 with TRBJ2-1; 11 bases agree with TRBD2. The V segment lost 5 bases and the J segment 3 bases; nucleotides outside the gene matches: 6. CDR1 is LNHDA, CDR2 SQIVND, per germline (reference sequence). CDR3 length equals 16 residues. The CDR3 spells CASSSLAGGYYNEQFF. The CDR3 DNA reads TGTGCCAGTAGTTCCCTAGCGGGAGGCTACTACAATGAGCAGTTCTTC.

CDR3 protein: CSARARGGLGDTDTQYF. CDR3 in DNA: TGCAGTGCTAGAGCCCGCGGCGGACTAGGAGACACAGATACGCAGTATTTT. This chain links TRBV20-1 with TRBJ2-3; 7 bases are shared with TRBD2. The CDR3 covers 17 residues. Germline V gives CDR1 DFQATT, CDR2 SNEGSKA (reference sequence). The V gene end was trimmed by 1 base and the J gene end by 2 bases; junction bases not matched to a gene: 12.

V usage is TRBV7-9 and J usage is TRBJ2-2; D may be TRBD2 (6 bases). CDR1 and CDR2 from the germline V gene are SEHNR and FQNEAQ (reference sequence). V gave up 0 bases and J gave up 7 bases, with 12 bases separating them. The CDR3 loop spans 15 amino acids. The CDR3 sequence is CASSLARGGVGELFF. CDR3 nucleotides: TGTGCCAGCAGCTTAGCCCGAGGAGGGGTCGGGGAGCTGTTTTTT.

Points on this clonotype: At one of its ends the junction is not consistent with the germline gene, which may arise from a read error. The chain links TRBV10-3 to TRBJ2-1; possibly TRBD2 for D (6 bases). The germline gives CDR1 ENHRY, CDR2 SYGVKD. The CDR3 has 15 residues. The DNA for the CDR3 is TGTGCCATCAGTGAGATTCTGGCAGGGCGGGGTGAGCAGTGCTTC. It encodes CAISEILAGRGEQCF.

The chain recombines TRBV28 with TRBJ1-1; D is ambiguous. CDR1 and CDR2 (germline): MDHEN, SYDVKM. The CDR3 sequence is 14 residues long. V was shortened by 7 bases and J by 5 bases, with 17 bases between the two germline ends. As DNA, the CDR3 is TGTGCCAGCACAACGGCGGCCCTTCGAACTGAAGCTTTCTTT. Translation: CASTTAALRTEAFF.